Detailed here is one TCR beta chain. Germline V CDR1 and CDR2: KGHDR, SFDVKD. The ends were cut back, 2 bases at V and 3 bases at J, with 13 bases in the middle. The CDR3 covers 15 residues. The data were taken from a study of T-cell reconstitution after alpha-beta-depleted transplantation in children. A library of TCRbeta sequences, prepared with unique molecular identifiers, was generated. TCRdb itself ran the PCR reads through MiXCR, one entry per CDR3 protein. This table holds roughly 500,000 distinct CDR3 sequences, under 15% found once. The J gene is TRBJ2-7, the V gene TRBV24-1; D might be TRBD1 (6 bases). This sequence was found in a human donor who donated a stem cell graft to a child with combined immunodeficiency. This specimen was PBMCs from the stem cell graft donor, taken from the stem cell graft. The CDR3 sequence is CATSDSGTPNYEQYF. The CDR3 bases are TGTGCCACCAGTGATTCCGGGACACCAAACTACGAGCAGTACTTC.